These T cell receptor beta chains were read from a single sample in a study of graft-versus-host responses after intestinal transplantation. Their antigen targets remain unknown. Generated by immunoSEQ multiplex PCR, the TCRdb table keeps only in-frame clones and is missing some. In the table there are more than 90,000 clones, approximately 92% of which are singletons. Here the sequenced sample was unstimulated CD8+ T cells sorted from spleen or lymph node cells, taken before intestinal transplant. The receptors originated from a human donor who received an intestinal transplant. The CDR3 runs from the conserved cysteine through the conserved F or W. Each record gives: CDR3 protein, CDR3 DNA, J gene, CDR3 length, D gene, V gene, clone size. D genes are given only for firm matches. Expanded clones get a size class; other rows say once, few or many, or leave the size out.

CDR3: CASSQEQRESFYEQYF
DNA: TGTGCCAGCAGCCAAGAACAGCGGGAGAGCTTCTACGAGCAGTACTTC
J: TRBJ2-7
length: 16
D: TRBD2
V: TRBV4-2
size: -

CDR3: CAWSVYSQPQHF
DNA: TGTGCCTGGAGTGTATACAGTCAGCCCCAGCATTTT
J: TRBJ1-5
length: 12
D: -
V: TRBV30
size: -

CDR3: CASSPLRADTQYF
DNA: TGTGCCAGCTCACCCCTCCGCGCAGATACGCAGTATTTT
J: TRBJ2-3
length: 13
D: -
V: TRBV18
size: -

CDR3: CASSLRGQVTYNEQFF
DNA: TGTGCCAGCAGTTTAAGGGGACAGGTGACCTACAATGAGCAGTTCTTC
J: TRBJ2-1
length: 16
D: TRBD1
V: TRBV27
size: -

CDR3: CASGSPVEDQPQHF
DNA: TGTGCTAGTGGTTCACCAGTCGAGGATCAGCCCCAGCATTTT
J: TRBJ1-5
length: 14
D: -
V: TRBV12-5
size: -

CDR3: CASSYGAAAFF
DNA: TGTGCCAGCAGTTACGGAGCGGCCGCTTTCTTT
J: TRBJ1-1
length: 11
D: -
V: TRBV6-5
size: few

CDR3: CASSDWTANTEAFF
DNA: TGTGCCAGCAGTGACTGGACAGCGAACACTGAAGCTTTCTTT
J: TRBJ1-1
length: 14
D: -
V: TRBV6-5
size: -

CDR3: CAWSDQGWGNQPQHF
DNA: TGTGCCTGGAGTGACCAGGGTTGGGGCAATCAGCCCCAGCATTTT
J: TRBJ1-5
length: 15
D: -
V: TRBV30
size: -

CDR3: CAWSAEGRTEAFF
DNA: TGTGCCTGGAGTGCGGAGGGGCGGACTGAAGCTTTCTTT
J: TRBJ1-1
length: 13
D: -
V: TRBV30
size: -

CDR3: CASSSTSGEETQYF
DNA: TGTGCCAGCAGCTCAACTAGCGGTGAAGAGACCCAGTACTTC
J: TRBJ2-5
length: 14
D: TRBD2
V: TRBV5-4
size: -

CDR3: CASSSSGGAGTEAFF
DNA: TGTGCCAGCAGCTCAAGTGGGGGGGCAGGCACTGAAGCTTTCTTT
J: TRBJ1-1
length: 15
D: -
V: TRBV7-9
size: -

CDR3: CASSLVADTQYF
DNA: TGTGCCAGCAGCTTAGTAGCAGATACGCAGTATTTT
J: TRBJ2-3
length: 12
D: -
V: TRBV7-6
size: -

CDR3: CASSEAGGVNTGELFF
DNA: TGTGCCAGCAGTGAAGCGGGAGGTGTTAACACCGGGGAGCTGTTTTTT
J: TRBJ2-2
length: 16
D: -
V: TRBV6-1
size: once

CDR3: CASSSSGTGVDEQFF
DNA: TGTGCCAGCAGCTCCTCCGGGACAGGGGTCGATGAGCAGTTCTTC
J: TRBJ2-1
length: 15
D: TRBD1
V: TRBV9
size: -

CDR3: CASSLLYQPWTGGSYNSPLHF
DNA: TGTGCCAGCAGCTTACTCTACCAGCCGTGGACAGGGGGCTCCTATAATTCACCCCTCCACTTT
J: TRBJ1-6
length: 21
D: TRBD1
V: TRBV7-6
size: -

CDR3: CASSLYGETEAFF
DNA: TGTGCCAGCAGCTTATACGGAGAGACTGAAGCTTTCTTT
J: TRBJ1-1
length: 13
D: -
V: TRBV7-8
size: -

CDR3: CASSMVLGNEQFF
DNA: TGTGCCAGTAGTATGGTACTAGGAAATGAGCAGTTCTTC
J: TRBJ2-1
length: 13
D: -
V: TRBV19
size: -

CDR3: CASSDRLAVYTGELFF
DNA: TGTGCCAGTAGTGACCGACTAGCGGTATACACCGGGGAGCTGTTTTTT
J: TRBJ2-2
length: 16
D: TRBD2
V: TRBV19
size: -

CDR3: CAYLVSSYEQYF
DNA: TGTGCCTATCTTGTGAGCTCCTACGAGCAGTACTTC
J: TRBJ2-7
length: 12
D: -
V: TRBV30
size: -

CDR3: CASSQVAGDSDTQYF
DNA: TGTGCCAGCAGCCAAGTAGCGGGGGACTCAGATACGCAGTATTTT
J: TRBJ2-3
length: 15
D: TRBD2
V: TRBV4-2
size: -

CDR3: CASRITGGDEPNYGYTF
DNA: TGCGCCAGCAGAATCACAGGGGGCGATGAGCCTAACTATGGCTACACCTTC
J: TRBJ1-2
length: 17
D: TRBD1
V: TRBV4-1
size: -

CDR3: CASSPVTGGSGYEQYF
DNA: TGTGCCAGCAGTCCAGTCACAGGGGGCAGCGGGTACGAGCAGTACTTC
J: TRBJ2-7
length: 16
D: TRBD1
V: TRBV27
size: -

CDR3: CASSVGQLYGYTF
DNA: TGTGCCAGCAGCGTAGGACAGCTTTATGGCTACACCTTC
J: TRBJ1-2
length: 13
D: -
V: TRBV9
size: -

CDR3: CASSFAGTSAYEQYF
DNA: TGTGCCAGTAGTTTCGCCGGGACTAGCGCCTACGAGCAGTACTTC
J: TRBJ2-7
length: 15
D: TRBD2
V: TRBV19
size: -

CDR3: CASSEGGGGNTEAFF
DNA: TGTGCCAGCAGCGAGGGAGGGGGGGGGAACACTGAAGCTTTCTTT
J: TRBJ1-1
length: 15
D: -
V: TRBV9
size: -

CDR3: CASSVVVDRGATGELFF
DNA: TGTGCCAGCAGCGTAGTAGTGGACAGGGGGGCCACCGGGGAGCTGTTTTTT
J: TRBJ2-2
length: 17
D: TRBD1
V: TRBV9
size: -

CDR3: CASSFTDTGNYGYTF
DNA: TGCGCCAGCAGCTTCACAGACACAGGGAACTATGGCTACACCTTC
J: TRBJ1-2
length: 15
D: -
V: TRBV5-1
size: -

CDR3: CASSLPGDEQYF
DNA: TGTGCCAGCAGTTTACCCGGGGACGAGCAGTACTTC
J: TRBJ2-7
length: 12
D: -
V: TRBV27
size: -

CDR3: CASSFTSGGANADTQYF
DNA: TGTGCCAGCAGCTTTACTAGCGGGGGGGCCAACGCAGATACGCAGTATTTT
J: TRBJ2-3
length: 17
D: TRBD2
V: TRBV7-9
size: once

CDR3: CASSELAGLALADTQYF
DNA: TGTGCCAGCAGCGAACTGGCGGGACTAGCGTTAGCAGATACGCAGTATTTT
J: TRBJ2-3
length: 17
D: TRBD2
V: TRBV6-1
size: -

CDR3: CASSLNRVQEQYF
DNA: TGTGCCAGCAGTTTAAACAGGGTACAGGAGCAGTACTTC
J: TRBJ2-7
length: 13
D: -
V: TRBV27
size: -

CDR3: CASSSRTFDSSPLHF
DNA: TGTGCCAGCAGCTCTAGGACATTTGACAGTTCACCCCTCCACTTT
J: TRBJ1-6
length: 15
D: -
V: TRBV7-9
size: -

CDR3: CASSLLGTGDYHGGYTF
DNA: TGTGCCAGCAGTTTATTGGGGACAGGGGACTATCACGGCGGCTACACCTTC
J: TRBJ1-2
length: 17
D: TRBD1
V: TRBV27
size: -

CDR3: CASSITGGSPLHF
DNA: TGTGCCAGTAGTATAACGGGGGGGTCACCCCTCCACTTT
J: TRBJ1-6
length: 13
D: -
V: TRBV19
size: -

CDR3: CASSAGVQAFF
DNA: TGTGCCAGCAGCGCAGGGGTCCAAGCTTTCTTT
J: TRBJ1-1
length: 11
D: -
V: TRBV2
size: -

CDR3: CASSPSSSGEAFF
DNA: TGCGCCAGCAGCCCTTCCTCGTCGGGTGAAGCTTTCTTT
J: TRBJ1-1
length: 13
D: -
V: TRBV4-1
size: few

CDR3: CASSPRTGEVNEQFF
DNA: TGTGCCAGCAGCCCCCGGACAGGGGAAGTCAATGAGCAGTTCTTC
J: TRBJ2-1
length: 15
D: TRBD1
V: TRBV7-6
size: -